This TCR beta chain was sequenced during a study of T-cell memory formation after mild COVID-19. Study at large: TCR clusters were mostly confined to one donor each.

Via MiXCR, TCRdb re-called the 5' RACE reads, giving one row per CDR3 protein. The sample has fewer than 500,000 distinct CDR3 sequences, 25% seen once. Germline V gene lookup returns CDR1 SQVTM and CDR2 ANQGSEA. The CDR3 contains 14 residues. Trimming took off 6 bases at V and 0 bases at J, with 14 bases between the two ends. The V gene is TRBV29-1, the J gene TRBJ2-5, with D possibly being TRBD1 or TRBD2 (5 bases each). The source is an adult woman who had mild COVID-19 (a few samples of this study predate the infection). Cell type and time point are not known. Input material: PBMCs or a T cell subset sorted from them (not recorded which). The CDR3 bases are TGCAGCGTCACCGGGACGCGGGACCAAGAGACCCAGTACTTC. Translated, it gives CSVTGTRDQETQYF. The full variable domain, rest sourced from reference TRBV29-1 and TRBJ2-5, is SAVISQKPSRDICQRGTSLTIQCQVDSQVTMMFWYRQQPGQSLTLIATANQGSEATYESGFVIDKFPISRPNLTFSTLTVSNMSPEDSSIYLCSVTGTRDQETQYFGPGTRLLVL.